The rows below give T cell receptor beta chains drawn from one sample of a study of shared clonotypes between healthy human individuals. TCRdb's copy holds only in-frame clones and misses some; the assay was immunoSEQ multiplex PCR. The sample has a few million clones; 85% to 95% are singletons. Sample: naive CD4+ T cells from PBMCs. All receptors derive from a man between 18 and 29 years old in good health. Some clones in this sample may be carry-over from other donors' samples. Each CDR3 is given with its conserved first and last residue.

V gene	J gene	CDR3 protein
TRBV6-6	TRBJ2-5	CASSYSVRETQYF
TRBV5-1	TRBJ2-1	CASSLGLAGVNEQFF
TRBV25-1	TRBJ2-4	CASSGLAGPKNIQYF
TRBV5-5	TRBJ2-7	CASSPGVYEQYF
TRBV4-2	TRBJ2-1	CASSQEIGVSSYNEQFF
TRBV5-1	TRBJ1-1	CASRTLNTEAFF
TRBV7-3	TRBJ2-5	CASSLTGRQETQYF
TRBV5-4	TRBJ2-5	CASSTGTSVSETQYF
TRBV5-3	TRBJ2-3	CARSFMQGDNTDTQYF
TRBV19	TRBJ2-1	CASRRSEGAGSYNEQFF
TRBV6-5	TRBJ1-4	CASSDREVEKLFF
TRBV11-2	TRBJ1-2	CASSLAPPAANYGYTF
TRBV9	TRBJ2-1	CASSVADGAGGRRGYNEQFF
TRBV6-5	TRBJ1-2	CASRPSRGRNYGYTF
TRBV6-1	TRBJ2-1	CASSGTGGYNEQFF
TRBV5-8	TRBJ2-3	CASSRGTDHTDTQYF
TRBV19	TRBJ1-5	CASRIPDRGSNQPQHF
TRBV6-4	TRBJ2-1	CASSVLAGGPNEQFF
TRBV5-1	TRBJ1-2	CASSLTDSGGGYTF
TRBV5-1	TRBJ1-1	CASRPDGNTEAFF
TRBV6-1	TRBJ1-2	CASRAGAMGGYTF
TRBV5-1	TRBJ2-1	CASSLSSGVYNEQFF
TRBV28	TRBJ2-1	CASSLPGFAGYNEQFF
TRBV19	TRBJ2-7	CASSPLVGQYEQYF
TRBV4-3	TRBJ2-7	CASSQDGTGERWYEQYF
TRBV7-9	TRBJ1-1	CASSSQRPTRAEAFF
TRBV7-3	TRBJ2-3	CASSVGTSFDTQYF
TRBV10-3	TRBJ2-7	CAISGRTQGPYEQYF
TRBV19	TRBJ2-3	CASSHRGVNTDTQYF
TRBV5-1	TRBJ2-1	CASSPEAGRDEQFF
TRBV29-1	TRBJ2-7	CSVVLAPSYEQYF
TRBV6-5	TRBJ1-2	CASSYFPQSGAGYTF
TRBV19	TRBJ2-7	CASSTSGTGVYEQYF
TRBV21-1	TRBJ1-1	CASSANKGEAFF
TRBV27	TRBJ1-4	CASSTATGDYEKLFF
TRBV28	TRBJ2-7	CASRGTVSSYEQYF
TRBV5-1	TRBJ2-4	CASSLPAGQNIQYF
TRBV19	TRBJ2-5	CASSPRQGWGETQYF
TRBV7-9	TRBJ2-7	CASSLTRGSLYEQYF
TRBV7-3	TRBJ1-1	CASSRGQGEGAFF
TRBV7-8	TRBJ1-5	CASSLGQVRGQRSQPQHF
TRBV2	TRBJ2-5	CASSEAGRETQYF
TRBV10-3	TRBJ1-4	CAIGTGKNEKLFF
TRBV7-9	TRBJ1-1	CASLAWAVQNTEAFF
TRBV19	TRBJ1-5	CASSDTGDYSNQPQHF
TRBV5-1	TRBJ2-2	CASSFPRSTGELFF
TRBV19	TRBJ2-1	CASSDPGRTYEQFF
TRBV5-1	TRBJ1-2	CASSLGLPGDGYTF
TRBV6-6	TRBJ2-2	CAGDRPGGGGELFF
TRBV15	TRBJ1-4	CATSRGGQREKLFF
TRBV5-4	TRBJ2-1	CASSPSGGSDEQFF
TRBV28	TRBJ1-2	CASRNADPGWRGYTF
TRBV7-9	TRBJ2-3	CASSRGDGATDTQYF
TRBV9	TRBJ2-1	CASRGPTVNEQFF
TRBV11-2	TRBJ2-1	CASSSQHTGGNYNEQFF
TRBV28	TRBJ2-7	CASSSLAGRSYEQYF
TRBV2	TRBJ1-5	CASSGERAKPQHF
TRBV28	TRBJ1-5	CASSFQGRTNQPQHF
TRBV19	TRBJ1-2	CASSRTAKVYGYTF
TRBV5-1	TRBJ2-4	CASSVQPDIQYF